The clone carrying this TCR beta chain was counted once. This record belongs to a study of shared clonotypes between healthy human individuals. Study information: Participating donors consisted of two women and a few men aged 18 to 49.

V was clipped by 6 bases and J by 2 bases; unmatched bases: 3. The CDR3 is 13 residues long. CDR1 and CDR2 from the germline V gene are MNHEY and SVGAGI. The material for each subset, its genomic DNA, was split evenly across several immunoSEQ plates. Sorted-subset replicate PCRs used about 0.2 ug DNA, approximately 33,000 T cell genomes. Repertoires were generated with immunoSEQ multiplex PCR, while TCRdb's copy carries only in-frame clones and drops some. The sample has over a million clones, approximately 80% seen once. The source material was memory CD4+ T cells from PBMCs. Documented subset: CD45RA-negative fraction. The TCR comes from a man between 18 and 35 years old in good health. Some clones in this sample may be carry-over from other donors' samples. This rearrangement joins TRBV6-5 to TRBJ2-5, with 7 bases matching TRBD1. The CDR3: CASRGTVQETQYF. For the CDR3, the DNA is TGTGCCAGCAGGGGGACAGTGCAAGAGACCCAGTACTTC.